This passage covers 9 T cell receptor beta chains from one sample sequenced in a study of CD8 T cells in ankylosing spondylitis. MiXCR, run by TCRdb on the 5' RACE reads, gives a single entry per CDR3 protein. Found here are 350,000 to 400,000 distinct CDR3 sequences, roughly 22% of them singletons; the top ten hold over 10%. The material sequenced was blood, either unsorted or a sorted T cell fraction (not recorded which). These receptors came from a male donor with ankylosing spondylitis or in good health (not recorded which).

This sequence joins TRBV5-1 and TRBJ1-2; the match to TRBD1 covers 8 bases. Germline trimming cut 4 bases from V and 4 bases from J; bases unmatched to any gene: 6. In germline, CDR1 is SGHRS, CDR2 YFSETQ. This CDR3 region has 14 residues. The CDR3 nucleotides read TGCGCCAGCAGCCAGGCAGGGGGCGGCTATGGCTACACCTTC. It specifies CASSQAGGGYGYTF.

The chain uses TRBV2 and TRBJ1-4; D might be TRBD1 (6 bases). The V gene lost 7 bases and the J gene lost 0 bases, with 12 bases spanning the gap. The CDR3 has 15 amino acids. Germline lookup yields CDR1 SNHLY and CDR2 FYNNEI. The CDR3 here is CASTPPGATNEKLFF. Here the CDR3 DNA reads TGTGCCAGCACCCCCCCAGGGGCAACTAATGAAAAACTGTTTTTT. Together with reference TRBV2 and TRBJ1-4, the CDR3 gives the full variable domain: EPEVTQTPSHQVTQMGQEVILRCVPISNHLYFYWYRQILGQKVEFLVSFYNNEISEKSEIFDDQFSVERPDGSNFTLKIRSTKLEDSAMYFCASTPPGATNEKLFFGSGTQLSVL.

This chain links TRBV12-3 or TRBV12-4 with TRBJ2-3, with 10 bases that match TRBD2. This CDR3 has 15 amino acids. Losses at the gene ends were 6 bases for V and 6 bases for J; bases not matched to a gene: 9. CDR3 nucleotides: TGTGCCAGCAGACCGACTAGCGGGTGGCGGGATACGCAGTATTTT. Protein product: CASRPTSGWRDTQYF.

This clonotype was seen a handful of times. The J gene is TRBJ2-1, the V gene TRBV4-2; D uncertain. Trimming took 1 base from V and 0 from J, leaving 7 bases between them. This CDR3 has 15 residues. CDR1 is LGHNA, CDR2 YNFKEQ, per germline. The CDR3 here is CASSQVVSSYNEQFF. CDR3 nucleotides: TGTGCCAGCAGCCAAGTGGTGAGCTCCTACAATGAGCAGTTCTTC.

This clonotype was detected only a few times. V is TRBV20-1 and J is TRBJ1-1; D is possibly TRBD1 (6 bases). Germline CDR1 reads DFQATT; CDR2 reads SNEGSKA (reference sequence). V dropped 5 bases and J dropped 1 base, with 14 bases sitting between them. CDR3 size: 14 residues. The CDR3 DNA is TGCAGTGCTGCGTGGACAGAACCGAACACTGAAGCTTTCTTT. It yields the protein CSAAWTEPNTEAFF.

In its sample, this clonotype was seen a few times. The J gene is TRBJ1-1, the V gene TRBV12-3 or TRBV12-4; 11 bases map to TRBD1. The CDR3 has 15 amino acids. The trim removed 5 bases at V and 5 bases at J, leaving 7 bases unmatched. CDR3 nucleotide sequence: TGTGCCAGCAGTGGCTCGGACAGGGGGCTGACTGAAGCTTTCTTT. Translated: CASSGSDRGLTEAFF.

This clonotype was detected a few times. The chain has TRBV11-2 and TRBJ2-5; TRBD2 aligns across 11 bases. The trim removed 4 bases at V and 5 bases at J, leaving 9 bases unmatched. Germline V gene data show CDR1 as SGHAT and CDR2 as FQNNGV. The CDR3 length is 16 residues. The CDR3 region has the DNA TGTGCCAGCAGCTCCTACCAGACTAGCGGGGTGGAGACCCAGTACTTC. As protein: CASSSYQTSGVETQYF.

The chain carries TRBV11-2 and TRBJ2-3, with no clear D. Germline values: CDR1 SGHAT, CDR2 FQNNGV. CDR3 length: 15 amino acids. Trimming cost V 6 bases and J 1 base, with 14 bases left between them. The CDR3: CASRRPGSGTDTQYF. The CDR3 nucleotides are TGTGCCAGCAGGAGACCTGGTTCGGGCACAGATACGCAGTATTTT.

The sample holds a few counts of this clonotype. The chain uses TRBV12-3 or TRBV12-4 and TRBJ2-1; 7 bases match TRBD1. This CDR3 spans 13 amino acids. V was pared by 3 bases and J by 10 bases, with 6 bases of the junction left unmatched. This CDR3 is CASSFKGAGEQFF. CDR3 nucleotides: TGTGCCAGCAGTTTCAAGGGGGCTGGGGAGCAGTTCTTC.